The 30 T cell receptor beta chains given below trace back to one sample, sequenced in a study of shared clonotypes between healthy human individuals (TCRdb year 2020). The library was made by the immunoSEQ multiplex PCR assay. In its TCRdb copy, this immuneACCESS table keeps in-frame sequences only and misses some clones. Where compared with another copy, unresolved V genes explain less than half of these, and the others have no known cause. This sample comprises 850,000 to 1,200,000 clones, around 74% of them detected only once. The ten biggest clones cover about 1.5% of the sample. Sequences were obtained from memory CD4+ T cells sorted from blood. The sample's cell subset or site label, decoded: CD45RA-negative fraction. These receptors originate from a man aged 18-30 years in good health.

CDR3 in amino acids: CASSLVKRVDPYEQYF. The DNA for the CDR3 is TGTGCCAGCAGCTTAGTCAAGCGGGTGGACCCCTACGAGCAGTACTTC. The chain joins TRBV7-2 to TRBJ2-7; D perhaps matches TRBD2 (6 bases). V dropped 1 base and J dropped 2 bases, with 15 bases sitting between them. Germline values: CDR1 SGHTA, CDR2 FQGNSA. This CDR3 contains 16 residues.

A remark on this clone: Its ends do not fully match the called genes, so a read error is possible. The chain is built from TRBV7-7 and TRBJ2-5; D unresolved. CDR3 length: 14 residues. Germline V lookup: CDR1 SSHAT, CDR2 FNYEAQ (reference sequence). This CDR3 reads CASSAAWVQETQYF. CDR3 DNA: TGTGCTAGCAGCGCGGCGTGGGTCCAAGAGACCCAGTACTTC. Complete variable domain (other parts from reference TRBV7-7 and TRBJ2-5): GAGVSQSPRYKVTKRGQDVTLRCDPISSHATLYWYQQALGQGPEFLTYFNYEAQPDKSGLPSDRFSAERPEGSISTLTIQRTEQRDSAMYRCASSAAWVQETQYFGPGTRLLVL.

The V and J genes are TRBV2 and TRBJ2-7; 10 bases agree with TRBD2. The germline V gene has CDR1 SNHLY and CDR2 FYNNEI. With V trimmed by 4 bases and J by 0 bases, 9 bases remained unmatched. CDR3 length: 17 residues. This chain's CDR3 is CASSVIRTSGLSYEQYF. The DNA for the CDR3 is TGTGCCAGCAGTGTTATTCGGACTAGCGGCCTCTCCTACGAGCAGTACTTC.

This clone was found a few times. The same CDR3 arises from other DNA sequences in this sample as well. The chain couples TRBV6-1 to TRBJ1-1, with a possible D match to TRBD1 (6 bases). Trimming took off 8 bases at V and 1 base at J, with 11 bases between the two ends. This CDR3 is built from 13 residues. Germline CDR1 and CDR2: MNHNS and SASEGT. The DNA for the CDR3 is TGTGCCAGCCGGAAGACAGGGAACACTGAAGCTTTCTTT. Encoded protein: CASRKTGNTEAFF.

This clone was picked up one time. The chain's CDR3 is CASSPSGAPQTGELFF. CDR3 DNA sequence: TGTGCCAGCTCACCTTCAGGGGCCCCTCAGACCGGGGAGCTGTTTTTT. The genes are TRBV18 and TRBJ2-2, with D possibly TRBD1 on 6 matching bases. Germline CDR1 is KGHSH and CDR2 is LQKENI. The CDR3 has 16 residues. V dropped 3 bases and J dropped 5 bases, with 16 bases sitting between them.

This clone appeared many times. This chain connects TRBV6-1 to TRBJ2-3, with 7 bases fitting TRBD1. This CDR3 region has 14 residues. Germline V gives CDR1 MNHNS, CDR2 SASEGT. The ends lost 10 bases at V and 2 bases at J; junction bases unmatched: 9. The CDR3 bases are TGTGCCACACACGCGACAGGGATCACAGATACGCAGTATTTT. Its translation: CATHATGITDTQYF.

V is TRBV7-9 and J is TRBJ2-1; a possible D gene is TRBD2 (5 bases). This CDR3 spans 15 amino acids. V lost 3 bases, J lost 1 base, and 10 bases lay in between. The V gene's germline CDR1 is SEHNR and CDR2 FQNEAQ (reference sequence). CDR3 amino acids: CASSFAGASYNEQFF. CDR3 coding DNA: TGTGCCAGCAGCTTTGCGGGCGCTTCCTACAATGAGCAGTTCTTC.

For this clone: A junction boundary mismatches the germline segment, possibly from a read error. The chain carries TRBV25-1 and TRBJ1-2, with 9 bases aligning to TRBD1. This CDR3 is built from 13 residues. Germline lookup yields CDR1 MGHDK and CDR2 SYGVNS. The DNA of the CDR3 is TGTGCCAGCAGTGATCTCCCAACAGGGGGCTACGGCTTC. Encoded protein: CASSDLPTGGYGF.

The rearrangement uses TRBV18 and TRBJ2-5, with D perhaps matching TRBD1 or TRBD2 (5 bases each). Trimming pared 1 base from V and 5 bases from J, leaving 11 bases between. Germline-derived CDR1 and CDR2 are KGHSH and LQKENI. This CDR3 has 14 amino acids. The DNA of the CDR3 is TGTGCCAGCTCACCACTGGGGGTGGTGGAGACCCAGTACTTC. This sequence encodes CASSPLGVVETQYF.

The rearrangement joins TRBV28 to TRBJ1-2, with D possibly TRBD1 on 5 matching bases. V was cut by 5 bases and J by 8 bases, with 18 bases left in between. The germline gives CDR1 MDHEN, CDR2 SYDVKM. The CDR3 spans 14 residues. CDR3 coding DNA: TGTGCCAGCAGTCCCGCAACGGGGCTGACGGGCTACACCTTC. Residues: CASSPATGLTGYTF.

The chain links TRBV10-2 to TRBJ2-1, with 8 bases lining up with TRBD2. Trimming at V came to 4 bases and at J to 7 bases, leaving 24 bases not matched to a gene. Looked up from germline, CDR1 is WSHSY and CDR2 is SAAADI. This CDR3 spans 20 amino acids. CDR3 in DNA: TGCGCCAGCAGTGTAGGTCTGGGACTAGGGGGTTATATTGCCGGGAATGAGCAGTTCTTC. The encoded protein is CASSVGLGLGGYIAGNEQFF.

In its sample, this clone was seen a few times. The chain combines TRBV28 with TRBJ1-2, with 8 bases lining up with TRBD1. This CDR3 comprises 15 residues. Trimming cost V 7 bases and J 3 bases; bases outside gene matches: 10. Germline lookup yields CDR1 MDHEN and CDR2 SYDVKM. CDR3: CASTPTDREDYGYTF. The CDR3 DNA reads TGTGCCAGCACTCCGACGGACAGGGAGGACTATGGCTACACCTTC.

This clone was recorded once. CDR3 sequence (DNA): TGTGCCATCAGTGATCGGGAGGCTGATGAGCAGTTCTTC. This codes for CAISDREADEQFF. This chain joins TRBV10-3 and TRBJ2-1; 7 nucleotides match TRBD2. The CDR3 has 13 residues. Per germline, CDR1 ENHRY and CDR2 SYGVKD. With 3 bases clipped from V and 8 bases from J, the junction kept 4 bases outside the gene matches.

The J gene is TRBJ2-3, the V gene TRBV19; TRBD2 matches at 7 bases. V gave up 6 bases and J gave up 6 bases; unmatched junction bases: 9. Germline values: CDR1 LNHDA, CDR2 SQIVND (reference sequence). This CDR3 is built from 14 residues. The DNA for the CDR3 is TGTGCCAGTAGCACGACTAGCCAGCTCGATACGCAGTATTTT. Residues: CASSTTSQLDTQYF.

This clone was recorded once. This rearrangement joins TRBV7-9 to TRBJ1-4; maybe TRBD1 (6 bases). This CDR3 contains 13 residues. Germline CDR1 is SEHNR and CDR2 is FQNEAQ (reference sequence). V was shortened by 11 bases and J by 3 bases, with 13 bases between the two germline ends. CDR3 in amino acids: CAGSQGPNEKLFF. The CDR3 DNA reads TGTGCCGGTTCACAGGGCCCTAATGAAAAACTGTTTTTT.

The chain uses TRBV7-6 and TRBJ2-2; D unclear. The CDR3 covers 13 residues. The germline CDR1 and CDR2 sequences are SGHVS and FNYEAQ. Trimming removed 4 bases from V and 8 bases from J, with 11 bases in between. The CDR3 DNA reads as TGTGCCAGCAGCTACGGGTTGAGGGGGGAGCTGTTTTTT. Its translation is CASSYGLRGELFF. The variable domain in full, with the rest retrieved from reference TRBV7-6 and TRBJ2-2, is GAGVSQSPRYKVTKRGQDVALRCDPISGHVSLYWYRQALGQGPEFLTYFNYEAQQDKSGLPNDRFSAERPEGSISTLTIQRTEQRDSAMYRCASSYGLRGELFFGEGSRLTVL.

Note on this clone: One end of the junction is discordant with germline, which a read error may explain. The rearrangement links TRBV7-9 to TRBJ1-1; D is possibly TRBD1 (5 bases). The germline V gene has CDR1 SEHNR and CDR2 FQNEAQ (reference sequence). The CDR3 runs 12 residues. The DNA for the CDR3 is TGTGCCAGCAGCCCCATGGGGGATGAAACTTTCTTT. Protein product: CASSPMGDETFF.

A few counts support this clone. DNA of the CDR3: TGTGCCAGCAGCTTGGCTACCCCGACAGGTGGCTCACCCCTCCACTTT. Protein product: CASSLATPTGGSPLHF. V usage is TRBV5-8 and J usage is TRBJ1-6; a weak D match, TRBD1 (6 bases). From germline, CDR1 is SGHTS and CDR2 YDEGEE. The V and J ends lost 0 bases and 10 bases respectively, with 17 bases between them. The CDR3 spans 16 residues. The complete variable domain, with remaining parts taken from reference TRBV5-8 and TRBJ1-6, reads EAGVTQSPTHLIKTRGQQATLRCSPISGHTSVYWYQQALGLGLQFLLWYDEGEERNRGNFPPRFSGRQFPNYSSELNVNALELEDSALYLCASSLATPTGGSPLHFGNGTRLTVT.

The rearrangement joins TRBV4-2 to TRBJ1-1, with D possibly being TRBD1 (6 bases). Germline V CDR1 and CDR2: LGHNA, YNFKEQ. This CDR3 has 15 amino acids. V lost 0 bases, J lost 11 bases, and 19 bases lay in between. The CDR3 DNA reads TGTGCCAGCAGCCAAGAAGGTCGGGGGGGCGGTCGGGCTTTCTTT. Its translation: CASSQEGRGGGRAFF.

The chain employs TRBV6-1 and TRBJ1-2; no reliable D call. The CDR3 is 13 amino acids. V was trimmed by 1 base and J by 8 bases, leaving 11 bases between them. The germline V gene has CDR1 MNHNS and CDR2 SASEGT. The CDR3 here is CASSEDEVGGYTF. CDR3 nucleotides: TGTGCCAGCAGTGAAGACGAGGTAGGAGGCTACACCTTC.

With regard to this clone: A read error may explain this, as a much larger clone is one base away. Other DNA variants within this sample encode the same CDR3. The chain uses TRBV7-2 and TRBJ2-7; no firm D call. The CDR3 runs 12 residues. V lost 2 bases and J lost 3, with 5 bases in between. The germline gives CDR1 SGHTA, CDR2 FQGNSA. CDR3 protein: CASSLNNYEQYF. The DNA of the CDR3 is TGTGCCAGCAGCTTAAACAACTACGAGCAGTACTTC.

This clone occurred once. This rearrangement joins TRBV18 to TRBJ1-5, with TRBD1 matching over 9 bases. This CDR3 spans 16 amino acids. V was clipped by 5 bases and J by 5 bases; unmatched bases: 10. The germline CDR1 and CDR2 sequences are KGHSH and LQKENI. This CDR3 is CASSSKGQGNYQPQHF. The CDR3 region has the DNA TGTGCCAGCTCATCTAAGGGACAGGGAAACTATCAGCCCCAGCATTTT.

The CDR3 bases are TGTGCCAGCAGCTTATTACCGACCTCTGACACAGATACGCAGTATTTT. The encoded protein is CASSLLPTSDTDTQYF. The rearrangement uses TRBV7-9 and TRBJ2-3; unclear D gene. CDR1 and CDR2 (germline): SEHNR, FQNEAQ (reference sequence). V was clipped by 2 bases and J by 2 bases, with 14 bases between them. This CDR3 is built from 16 residues. Full variable domain (remainder filled in from reference TRBV7-9 and TRBJ2-3): DTGVSQNPRHKITKRGQNVTFRCDPISEHNRLYWYRQTLGQGPEFLTYFQNEAQLEKSRLLSDRFSAERPKGSFSTLEIQRTEQGDSAMYLCASSLLPTSDTDTQYFGPGTRLTVL.

This clone was seen more than once but under ten times. The J gene is TRBJ1-2, the V gene TRBV7-2; 8 positions match TRBD1. The V gene's germline CDR1 is SGHTA and CDR2 FQGNSA. CDR3 size: 15 residues. Trimming at V came to 4 bases and at J to 8 bases, leaving 12 bases not matched to a gene. In nucleotides, the CDR3 is TGTGCCAGCAGCTCTTCAAGCCAGGGGGCGGGAGGCTACACCTTC. The encoded protein is CASSSSSQGAGGYTF.

This chain uses TRBV21-1 with TRBJ2-2; the DNA was not used to check the table's D call, TRBD1. TRBV21-1 is recorded as a pseudogene. The CDR3 totals 16 residues. The CDR3 nucleotides are TGTGCCAGCAGCGCCAGGGATTCCTTCTCGGCCGGGGAGCTGTTTTTT. Its translation is CASSARDSFSAGELFF.

The chain is built from TRBV2 and TRBJ1-1; TRBD1 matches at 8 bases. CDR1 is SNHLY and CDR2 is FYNNEI in the germline V gene. V lost 6 bases, J lost 3 bases, and 12 bases stayed unmatched. This CDR3 region has 16 residues. CDR3: CASSPDRDVRYTEAFF. CDR3 DNA: TGTGCCAGCAGCCCGGACAGGGATGTAAGGTACACTGAAGCTTTCTTT.

Comment on this clone: The sample contains more than one DNA sequence encoding this CDR3. The V gene is TRBV7-9, the J gene TRBJ2-1, with unresolved D. The V gene lost 1 base and the J gene lost 2 bases, with 6 bases spanning the gap. The CDR3 contains 14 residues. Germline values: CDR1 SEHNR, CDR2 FQNEAQ (reference sequence). The CDR3: CASSLGGPYNEQFF. In nucleotides, the CDR3 is TGTGCCAGCAGCTTAGGCGGCCCCTACAATGAGCAGTTCTTC.

This clone was observed a few times. The genes are TRBV6-1 and TRBJ2-1; D may be TRBD1 or TRBD2 (5 bases each). Germline loops: CDR1 MNHNS, CDR2 SASEGT. The CDR3 is 16 residues long. The V and J ends lost 2 bases and 1 base respectively, with 12 bases between them. In DNA, the CDR3 is TGTGCCAGCAGTGAAAGTTTGTGGGGGTCCTACAATGAGCAGTTCTTC. The encoded protein is CASSESLWGSYNEQFF.

The chain carries TRBV18 and TRBJ2-4; D not resolved. In germline, CDR1 is KGHSH, CDR2 LQKENI. Between the trimmed V and J ends, which lost 3 bases and 0 bases, there was a span of 12 bases. This CDR3 is built from 16 residues. CDR3 in amino acids: CASSPSRPGAKNIQYF. CDR3 DNA sequence: TGTGCCAGCTCACCCTCCCGCCCCGGAGCCAAAAACATTCAGTACTTC.

This chain uses TRBV7-2 with TRBJ2-1; D is perhaps TRBD2 (6 bases). V shed 0 bases and J shed 6 bases, with 9 bases lying between them. Germline values: CDR1 SGHTA, CDR2 FQGNSA. The CDR3 length is 14 residues. The CDR3 region is CASSLALARNEQFF. Written as DNA, the CDR3 is TGTGCCAGCAGCTTAGCACTAGCTCGCAATGAGCAGTTCTTC. The full variable domain, rest sourced from reference TRBV7-2 and TRBJ2-1, is GAGVSQSPSNKVTEKGKDVELRCDPISGHTALYWYRQSLGQGLEFLIYFQGNSAPDKSGLPSDRFSAERTGGSVSTLTIQRTQQEDSAVYLCASSLALARNEQFFGPGTRLTVL.